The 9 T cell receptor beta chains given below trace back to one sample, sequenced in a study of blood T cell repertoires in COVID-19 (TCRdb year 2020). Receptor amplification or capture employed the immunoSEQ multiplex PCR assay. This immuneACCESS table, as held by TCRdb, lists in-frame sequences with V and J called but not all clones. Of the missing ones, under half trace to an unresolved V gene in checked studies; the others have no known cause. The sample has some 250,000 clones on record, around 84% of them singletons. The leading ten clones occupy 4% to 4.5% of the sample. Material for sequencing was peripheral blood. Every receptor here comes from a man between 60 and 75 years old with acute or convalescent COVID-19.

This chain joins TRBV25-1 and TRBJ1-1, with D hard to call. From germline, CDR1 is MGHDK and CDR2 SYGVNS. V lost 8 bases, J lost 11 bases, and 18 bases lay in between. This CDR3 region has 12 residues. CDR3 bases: TGTGCCAGCGAACGGGAGAGTCAAAGGGCTTTCTTT. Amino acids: CASERESQRAFF.

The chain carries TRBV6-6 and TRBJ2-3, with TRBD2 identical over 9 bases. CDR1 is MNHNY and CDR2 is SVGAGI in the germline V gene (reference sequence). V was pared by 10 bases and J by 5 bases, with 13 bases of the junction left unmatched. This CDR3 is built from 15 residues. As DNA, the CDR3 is TGTGCCACCACTTTCAGCGGGAGGACCCGAGATACGCAGTATTTT. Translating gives CATTFSGRTRDTQYF.

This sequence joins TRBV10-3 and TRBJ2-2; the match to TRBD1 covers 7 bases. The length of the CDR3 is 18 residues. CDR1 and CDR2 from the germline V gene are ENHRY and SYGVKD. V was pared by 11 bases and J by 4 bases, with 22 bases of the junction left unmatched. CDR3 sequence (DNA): TGTGCCGGCCGCACCGGGGCAGGGGGACCTAGTGCCACCGGGGAGCTGTTTTTT. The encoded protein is CAGRTGAGGPSATGELFF.

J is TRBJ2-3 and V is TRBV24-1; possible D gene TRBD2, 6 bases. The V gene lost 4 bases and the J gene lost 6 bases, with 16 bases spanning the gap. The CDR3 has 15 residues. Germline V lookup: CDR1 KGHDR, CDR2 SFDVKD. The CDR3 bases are TGTGCCACCAGTGACCCTGGACTAAGTCCGGATACGCAGTATTTT. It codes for CATSDPGLSPDTQYF.

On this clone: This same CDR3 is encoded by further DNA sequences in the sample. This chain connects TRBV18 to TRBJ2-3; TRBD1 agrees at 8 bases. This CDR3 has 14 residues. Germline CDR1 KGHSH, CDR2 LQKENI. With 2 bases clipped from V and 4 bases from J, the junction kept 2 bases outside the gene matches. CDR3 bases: TGTGCCAGCTCACCAGGACAGGGTGCAGATACGCAGTATTTT. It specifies CASSPGQGADTQYF.

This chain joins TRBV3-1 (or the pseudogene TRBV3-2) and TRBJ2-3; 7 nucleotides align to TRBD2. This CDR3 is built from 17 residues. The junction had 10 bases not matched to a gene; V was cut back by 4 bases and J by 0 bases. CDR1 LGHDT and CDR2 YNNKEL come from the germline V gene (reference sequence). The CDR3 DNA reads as TGTGCCAGCAGCCCGTTTAGAGCGGGGTTAAGCACAGATACGCAGTATTTT. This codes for CASSPFRAGLSTDTQYF.

CDR3 region: CASSPLSRGRYNEQFF. The CDR3, as DNA: TGTGCCAGCAGCCCCCTAAGCCGGGGGAGATACAATGAGCAGTTCTTC. The chain couples TRBV14 to TRBJ2-1; D may be TRBD2 (6 bases). The CDR3 totals 16 residues. CDR1 and CDR2 (germline): SGHDN, FVKESK. Trimming stripped 4 bases from V and 4 bases from J, with 17 bases between.

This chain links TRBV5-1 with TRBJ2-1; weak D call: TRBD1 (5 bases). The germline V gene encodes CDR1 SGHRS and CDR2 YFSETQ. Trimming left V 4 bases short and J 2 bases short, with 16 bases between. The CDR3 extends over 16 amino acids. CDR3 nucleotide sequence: TGCGCCAGCAGCGAGATAGCACAGGTCCCCTACAATGAGCAGTTCTTC. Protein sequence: CASSEIAQVPYNEQFF.

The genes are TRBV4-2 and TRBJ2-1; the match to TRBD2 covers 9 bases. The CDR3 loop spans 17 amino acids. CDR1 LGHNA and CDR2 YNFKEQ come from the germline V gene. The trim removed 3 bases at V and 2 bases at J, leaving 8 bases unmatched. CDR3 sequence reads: CASSQTQASGAYNEQFF. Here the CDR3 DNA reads TGTGCCAGCAGCCAGACTCAGGCTAGCGGGGCCTACAATGAGCAGTTCTTC.